Following are 14 T cell receptor beta chains from one sample sequenced in a study of shared clonotypes between healthy human individuals. Sequencing was performed with immunoSEQ multiplex PCR; in TCRdb, only in-frame clones are kept and a portion is missing. The sample has 2 million to 3 million clones; 80% to 95% are singletons. Sequenced: naive CD4+ T cells from PBMCs. Subset of the sample: CD45RA+ positively selected. The origin of the receptors is a man aged 18 to 29 in good health. Some clones in this sample may be carry-over from other donors' samples.

This chain connects TRBV11-2 to TRBJ2-7, with D tentatively TRBD1 (5 bases). CDR1 and CDR2 from the germline V gene are SGHAT and FQNNGV. Trimming stripped 4 bases from V and 1 base from J, with 8 bases between. CDR3 size: 13 residues. The DNA of the CDR3 is TGTGCCAGCAGCTCGACAGTTTCCTACGAGCAGTACTTC. It is translated as CASSSTVSYEQYF.

The CDR3 sequence is CATTRDNQETQYF. CDR3 nucleotide sequence: TGCGCCACCACCCGGGACAACCAAGAGACCCAGTACTTC. This chain joins TRBV5-1 and TRBJ2-5, with TRBD1 as a possible D gene (6 bases). The length of the CDR3 is 13 residues. CDR1 and CDR2 from the germline V gene are SGHRS and YFSETQ. V lost 9 bases to trimming and J lost 0 bases, with 12 bases between them.

V is TRBV5-1 and J is TRBJ2-5; D is perhaps TRBD2 (5 bases). The V gene's germline CDR1 is SGHRS and CDR2 YFSETQ. This CDR3 contains 16 residues. V was pared by 0 bases and J by 5 bases, with 17 bases between. CDR3 protein: CASSLASGEGLETQYF. CDR3 bases: TGCGCCAGCAGCTTGGCCAGCGGAGAAGGGTTGGAGACCCAGTACTTC. Full variable domain (rest looked up from reference TRBV5-1 and TRBJ2-5): KAGVTQTPRYLIKTRGQQVTLSCSPISGHRSVSWYQQTPGQGLQFLFEYFSETQRNKGNFPGRFSGRQFSNSRSEMNVSTLELGDSALYLCASSLASGEGLETQYFGPGTRLLVL.

The chain uses TRBV15 and TRBJ2-2; D unclear. The CDR3 consists of 14 residues. Per germline, CDR1 LNHNV and CDR2 YYDKDF (reference sequence). V was shortened by 5 bases and J by 3 bases, with 10 bases between the two germline ends. The CDR3 sequence is CATSPRAYTGELFF. Written as DNA, the CDR3 is TGTGCCACCAGCCCCCGGGCATACACCGGGGAGCTGTTTTTT.

The chain is built from TRBV12-5 and TRBJ2-1, with D unclear. CDR3 length equals 12 residues. Germline CDR1 is LGHNT and CDR2 is FRNRAP. With 6 bases removed from V and 4 bases from J, the gap between germline ends came to 7 bases. The CDR3 loop reads CASGLQYNEQFF. The CDR3 DNA is TGTGCTAGTGGCCTCCAGTACAATGAGCAGTTCTTC.

The chain uses TRBV5-1 and TRBJ2-7; possibly TRBD2 for D (5 bases). The V gene's germline CDR1 is SGHRS and CDR2 YFSETQ. V lost 7 bases to trimming and J lost 4 bases, with 21 bases between them. The CDR3 runs 15 residues. CDR3 residues: CASSPQGGLRYEQYF. The CDR3 DNA is TGCGCCAGCTCCCCCCAAGGCGGGCTTCGGTACGAGCAGTACTTC.

This clone was counted a single time. The genes are TRBV5-1 and TRBJ2-3; 12 bases match TRBD2. Germline trimming cut 2 bases from V and 3 bases from J; bases unmatched to any gene: 7. The germline V gene has CDR1 SGHRS and CDR2 YFSETQ. The CDR3 has 17 residues. The chain's CDR3 is CASSFRLAGAGTDTQYF. CDR3 nucleotide sequence: TGCGCCAGCAGCTTTAGACTAGCGGGAGCAGGTACAGATACGCAGTATTTT.

The genes are TRBV5-1 and TRBJ2-3, with D possibly TRBD2 on 6 matching bases. The V and J ends lost 2 bases and 5 bases respectively, with 12 bases between them. Germline loops: CDR1 SGHRS, CDR2 YFSETQ. The CDR3 sequence is 14 residues long. The CDR3 DNA follows: TGCGCCAGCAGCTTTAGCGGCAACGGAGATACGCAGTATTTT. Amino acids: CASSFSGNGDTQYF.

The J gene is TRBJ2-1, the V gene TRBV5-1; 14 nucleotides agree with TRBD2. CDR1 is SGHRS and CDR2 is YFSETQ in the germline V gene. The V gene end was trimmed by 4 bases and the J gene end by 8 bases; junction bases not matched to a gene: 11. The CDR3 spans 17 residues. CDR3 in amino acids: CASSTGLAGDFSYEQFF. CDR3 bases: TGCGCCAGCAGCACGGGACTAGCGGGAGATTTTTCCTATGAGCAGTTCTTC.

This chain connects TRBV25-1 to TRBJ2-1; 8 positions agree with TRBD1. This CDR3 contains 15 residues. The junction had 2 bases not matched to a gene; V was cut back by 3 bases and J by 1 base. In germline, CDR1 is MGHDK, CDR2 SYGVNS. In nucleotides, the CDR3 is TGTGCCAGCAGTGACACAGGGGGGTCCTACAATGAGCAGTTCTTC. This encodes CASSDTGGSYNEQFF.

The chain is built from TRBV5-6 and TRBJ1-3; TRBD1 aligns across 10 bases. Looked up from germline, CDR1 is SGHDT and CDR2 is YYEEEE. The CDR3 runs 15 residues. V shed 0 bases, J shed 7 bases, and the junction held 4 bases outside the gene matches. This chain's CDR3 is CASSLAGQGMNTIYF. In DNA form, the CDR3 reads TGTGCCAGCAGCTTGGCGGGACAGGGGATGAACACCATATATTTT. Drawing the rest from reference TRBV5-6 and TRBJ1-3, the complete variable domain is DAGVTQSPTHLIKTRGQQVTLRCSPKSGHDTVSWYQQALGQGPQFIFQYYEEEERQRGNFPDRFSGHQFPNYSSELNVNALLLGDSALYLCASSLAGQGMNTIYFGEGSWLTVV.

CDR3 region: CASSLVGGASEAFF. The CDR3 coding sequence is TGTGCCAGCAGCTTGGTGGGGGGGGCGAGTGAAGCTTTCTTT. The chain uses TRBV5-4 and TRBJ1-1, with D tentatively TRBD1 (6 bases). Trimming left V 0 bases short and J 7 bases short, with 13 bases between. This CDR3 comprises 14 residues. CDR1 SGHNT and CDR2 YYREEE come from the germline V gene (reference sequence).

The J gene is TRBJ2-1, the V gene TRBV6-1; 8 bases are a match to TRBD1. V gave up 6 bases and J gave up 7 bases; unmatched junction bases: 5. CDR3 length: 13 amino acids. CDR1 is MNHNS, CDR2 SASEGT, per germline. The CDR3: CASRHTGGNEQFF. In nucleotides, the CDR3 is TGTGCCAGCAGACACACAGGGGGTAATGAGCAGTTCTTC.

This clone was detected once. An end of the junction does not agree with germline; a read error may underlie this. V and J are TRBV5-1 and TRBJ2-7, with D maybe TRBD2 (6 bases). CDR1 and CDR2 from the germline V gene are SGHRS and YFSETQ. There are 15 residues in the CDR3. The DNA of the CDR3 is TGCGCCAGTAGCTTGAGGCGGGACTTAGCCTACGAGCAGTACTTC. Translated, it gives CASSLRRDLAYEQYF.